This TCR beta chain is from a study of early T cells in non-severe SARS-CoV-2 infection. This clonotype showed up many times. V shed 3 bases and J 6 bases; nucleotides not matched to a gene: 15. The CDR3 is made up of 18 amino acids. Germline loops: CDR1 KGHSH, CDR2 LQKENI. From the 5' RACE reads, TCRdb called clonotypes with MiXCR, one entry per CDR3 protein. The table shows approximately 81,000 distinct CDR3 sequences, with about 14% occurring only once. The genes are TRBV18 and TRBJ2-1; 9 nucleotides line up with TRBD2. Source material: whole blood. The sequence was collected from an adult who was a healthcare worker with PCR-confirmed SARS-CoV-2 infection or an uninfected control (not recorded which). Here the CDR3 DNA reads TGTGCCAGCTCACCGCCTGGGACTAGCCGGAGGGGAGGCAATGAGCAGTTCTTC. Translated, it gives CASSPPGTSRRGGNEQFF.